Listed below are T cell receptor beta chains from one sample, sequenced in a study of response to subunit inactivated influenza vaccine. TCRdb processed the RT-PCR reads anew with MiXCR; each CDR3 protein has one entry. The sample has a few hundred thousand distinct CDR3 sequences; roughly 15% are singletons. The source material was PBMCs from blood, sampled 11 to 12 days after vaccination. These receptors were taken from a man aged 50 or older who received an inactivated influenza vaccine. Each CDR3 is given with its conserved first and last residue. D genes are given only for firm matches. The size field is filled for only some rows; it gives once, few, many or a size class.

v_call	j_call	clone_size	d_call	cdr3_nt	cdr3_aa
TRBV2	TRBJ2-3	few	NA	TGTGCCAGCAGTGACGATGGTTCTCGGACAGATACGCAGTATTTT	CASSDDGSRTDTQYF
TRBV18	TRBJ1-6	NA	NA	TGTGCCAGCTCACCGGCCAGGGGTAATTCACCCCTCCACTTT	CASSPARGNSPLHF
TRBV5-6	TRBJ2-5	NA	TRBD1	TGTGCCAGCAGGGCGACAGGGGCGGGCGAGACCCAGTACTTC	CASRATGAGETQYF
TRBV10-2	TRBJ2-7	many	TRBD1	TGCGCCAGCAGTGCAGGGACAGGAGTCTACGAGCAGTACTTC	CASSAGTGVYEQYF
TRBV7-3	TRBJ2-3	NA	TRBD1	TGTGCCAGCAGCCCATTCGGTGTAGGGGGCGCAATGGATACGCAGTATTTT	CASSPFGVGGAMDTQYF
TRBV7-2	TRBJ2-1	few	TRBD2	TGTGCCAGCAGCTCTTCGTTCCGGACTAGCGGCTACAATGAGCAGTTCTTC	CASSSSFRTSGYNEQFF
TRBV5-6	TRBJ2-2	few	TRBD2	TGTGCCAGCAGCTCTAGCGGGAGGGCCTCCGGGGAGCTGTTTTTT	CASSSSGRASGELFF
TRBV20-1	TRBJ2-2	NA	TRBD2	TGCAGTGCCCAGGGACTAGCGGGCCAGAACACCGGGGAGCTGTTTTTT	CSAQGLAGQNTGELFF
TRBV20-1	TRBJ2-7	NA	NA	TGCAGTGCTAGAGATGACACCTACGAGCAGTACTTC	CSARDDTYEQYF
TRBV20-1	TRBJ2-7	NA	TRBD2	TGCAGTGCTCCTGCTATGGGGGGGGATGAGCAGTACTTC	CSAPAMGGDEQYF
TRBV5-1	TRBJ2-7	few	TRBD1	TGCGCCAGCAGATCCGGGACAGGGTCCCACGAGCAGTACTTC	CASRSGTGSHEQYF
TRBV5-6	TRBJ2-1	NA	NA	TGTGCCAGCAGCTTGACCCGAGAGCAGTTCTTC	CASSLTREQFF
TRBV7-9	TRBJ1-1	few	NA	TGTGCCAGCAGCTTAGCCGACAGGCTTAACACTGAAGCTTTCTTT	CASSLADRLNTEAFF
TRBV12-3/TRBV12-4	TRBJ1-1	NA	TRBD1	TGTGCCAGCTCCCTTGGACGACAGGGGATCGCTTTCTTT	CASSLGRQGIAFF
TRBV5-1	TRBJ2-3	few	NA	TGCGCCAGCAGTCACGGGGGAGATACGCAGTATTTT	CASSHGGDTQYF
TRBV29-1	TRBJ1-2	few	NA	TGCAGCTCCCCGGGACCGCATGGCTACACCTTC	CSSPGPHGYTF
TRBV5-6	TRBJ2-2	NA	TRBD1	TGTGCCAGCAGCTACAGGGGGCCCAACACCGGGGAGCTGTTTTTT	CASSYRGPNTGELFF
TRBV6-2/TRBV6-3	TRBJ2-2	NA	NA	TGTGCCAGCAGCCAGATGGCCACCGGGGAGCTGTTTTTT	CASSQMATGELFF
TRBV6-1	TRBJ2-3	NA	TRBD2	TGTGCCAGCAGTGAGGCGGGAGGGTACACAGATACGCAGTATTTT	CASSEAGGYTDTQYF
TRBV4-1	TRBJ2-1	few	NA	TGCGCCAGCAGCCAAGATGGGGGCCCCTACAATGAGCAGTTCTTC	CASSQDGGPYNEQFF
TRBV6-5	TRBJ2-1	few	NA	TGTGCCAGCAGTTACAGAGGGGGGGTCTACAATGAGCAGTTCTTC	CASSYRGGVYNEQFF
TRBV9	TRBJ2-5	few	NA	TGTGCCAGCAGCGAGGAGGGCGTTGAGGAGACCCAGTACTTC	CASSEEGVEETQYF
TRBV20-1	TRBJ2-5	NA	TRBD1	TGCAGTGCTACCCGGACAGGGAAAGAGACCCAGTACTTC	CSATRTGKETQYF
TRBV6-1	TRBJ2-5	NA	TRBD2	TGTGCCAGCATCGGAGTAGCGGGGGCTCCAGAGACCCAGTACTTC	CASIGVAGAPETQYF
TRBV12-3/TRBV12-4	TRBJ2-2	many	TRBD2	TGTGCCAGCAGGAATAGCGGGACGAACACCGGGGAGCTGTTTTTT	CASRNSGTNTGELFF
TRBV7-2	TRBJ2-3	few	TRBD2	TGTGCCAGCAGTCGGACTAGCGGGGCCTTAGGGACGCAGTATTTT	CASSRTSGALGTQYF
TRBV29-1	TRBJ1-2	NA	NA	TGCAGCGTTGAAGATTATGGTCCGGCCTCTGGCTACACCTTC	CSVEDYGPASGYTF
TRBV5-1	TRBJ2-3	few	NA	TGCGCCAGCAGACCAATTGGGGGTAATGATGACGATACGCAGTATTTT	CASRPIGGNDDDTQYF
TRBV5-1	TRBJ1-3	many	NA	TGCGCCAGCAGCCCTGGACAGTACTCTGGAAACACCATATATTTT	CASSPGQYSGNTIYF
TRBV5-1	TRBJ2-6	few	NA	TGCGCCAGCAGCTTGGCTGGGGGCGCTGGGGCCAACGTCCTGACTTTC	CASSLAGGAGANVLTF
TRBV20-1	TRBJ2-1	few	TRBD2	TGCAGTGCTAGAGCTAGCGGGGTAAATGAGCAGTTCTTC	CSARASGVNEQFF
TRBV7-9	TRBJ1-4	NA	NA	TGTGCCAGCAGCTTCGATAGCACTAATGAAAAACTGTTTTTT	CASSFDSTNEKLFF
TRBV4-3	TRBJ2-5	few	TRBD2	TGCGCCAGCAGCCAAGGGTCTAGCGGGAGGAACCAAGAGACCCAGTACTTC	CASSQGSSGRNQETQYF
TRBV5-1	TRBJ2-7	NA	TRBD1	TGCGCCAGCAGCAAAGAACCTCCCGGGACAGGGACCCACGAGCAGTACTTC	CASSKEPPGTGTHEQYF
TRBV29-1	TRBJ2-1	NA	NA	TGCAGCGTTGAAGACGGAAAAGGCATCAATGAGCAGTTCTTC	CSVEDGKGINEQFF
TRBV28	TRBJ2-4	few	NA	TGTGCCAGCAGTTTCCCAGGAACCAAAAACATTCAGTACTTC	CASSFPGTKNIQYF
TRBV10-3	TRBJ2-7	NA	NA	TGTGCCATCGGGAGGCAGGGCCACGAGCAGTACTTC	CAIGRQGHEQYF
TRBV29-1	TRBJ2-3	many	NA	TGCAGCGCGGGACGGGGCGATACGCAGTATTTT	CSAGRGDTQYF
TRBV12-3/TRBV12-4	TRBJ2-1	many	TRBD2	TGTGCCAGCAGTCTTCCGGGACTATACAATGAGCAGTTCTTC	CASSLPGLYNEQFF
TRBV28	TRBJ2-3	few	NA	TGTGCCAGCAGTTTAGATCTGGGGCATACGCAGTATTTT	CASSLDLGHTQYF
TRBV20-1	TRBJ2-7	NA	NA	TGCAGTGCTAGAGAGCCAGGGGAGCAGTACTTC	CSAREPGEQYF
TRBV28	TRBJ2-7	few	NA	TGTGCCAGCAGTTTAGGGTCCCCCTTGGGCTCCTACGAGCAGTACTTC	CASSLGSPLGSYEQYF
TRBV5-6	TRBJ2-7	NA	TRBD2	TGTGCCAGCAGCCCCCGACTAGCGGGACCCATGGCCGAGCAGTACTTC	CASSPRLAGPMAEQYF
TRBV7-8	TRBJ1-1	few	NA	TGTGCCAGCAGAAAAATCGACAGAGGCACTGAAGCTTTCTTT	CASRKIDRGTEAFF
TRBV28	TRBJ2-5	medium-sized	TRBD1	TGTGCCAGCAGTGACACAGGGGGAGAGACCCAGTACTTC	CASSDTGGETQYF
TRBV20-1	TRBJ1-1	NA	NA	TGCAGTGCTAGAGATAGGGTACAGGGTTATAGCACTGAAGCTTTCTTT	CSARDRVQGYSTEAFF
TRBV4-2	TRBJ2-5	few	TRBD2	TGTGCCAGCAGCCAAGGACTAGCGGGGGGAACCCAAGAGACCCAGTACTTC	CASSQGLAGGTQETQYF
TRBV12-3/TRBV12-4	TRBJ2-1	few	NA	TGTGCCAGCACCACAGGGACGGCCCGAAATGAGCAGTTCTTC	CASTTGTARNEQFF
TRBV7-2	TRBJ2-2	NA	NA	TGTGCCAGCAGCCCTCCGGGACTCCCCGGGTCGCTGTTTTTT	CASSPPGLPGSLFF
TRBV29-1	TRBJ2-5	many	NA	TGCAGCGTTGAGCGGGGAGGTGAGACCCAGTACTTC	CSVERGGETQYF
TRBV29-1	TRBJ1-1	many	NA	TGCAGCGTCGCCGACACTGAAGCTTTCTTT	CSVADTEAFF
TRBV7-3	TRBJ2-5	NA	TRBD2	TGTGCCAGCAGCCGTACTAGCGGGAGTTCCCCGAAAGAGGAGACCCAGTACTTC	CASSRTSGSSPKEETQYF